This T cell receptor beta chain was obtained from a study of blood T cell repertoires in COVID-19. Background on the study: Sites in the United States, Italy and Spain provided acute and convalescent COVID-19 samples.

The data were produced by immunoSEQ multiplex PCR, yet TCRdb's version contains in-frame clones alone and is incomplete. This table has 250,000 to 350,000 clones, 80% to 90% appearing once. Enrolled through a virtual design, the participants were between about 18 and 100 years of age and came from around 25 US areas. Losses at the gene ends were 6 bases for V and 0 bases for J; bases not matched to a gene: 11. The CDR3 runs to 17 residues. Germline V gene lookup returns CDR1 MDHEN and CDR2 SYDVKM. The chain links TRBV28 to TRBJ1-2; 9 bases line up with TRBD1. The sequencing input was PBMCs or T cells enriched from blood (not recorded which). This TCR was sampled from a woman aged 25 to 39 who had recovered from COVID-19. The DNA for the CDR3 is TGTGCCAGCAGCCCGTGGGGGGACAGGGAGGCTAACTATGGCTACACCTTC. It encodes CASSPWGDREANYGYTF.